These 30 T cell receptor beta chains originate from one sample sequenced in a study of CD8+CD57+ T cells in acquired aplastic anemia. Sequenced patients had shown CD8+CD57+ cell expansion by flow cytometry. The template used for profiling TCR beta VDJ and CDR3 was genomic DNA. TCRdb itself ran the reads through MiXCR, one entry per CDR3 protein. The sample shows 150,000 to 200,000 distinct CDR3 sequences, more than 45% of them seen only once. The sequencing sample was made of sorted CD4+, CD8+, or CD8+CD57+ T cells (not recorded which) from PBMCs. The receptors here all came from a human donor with aplastic anemia.

This clonotype showed up many times. This chain links TRBV5-4 with TRBJ1-2; weak D call: TRBD1 (6 bases). The germline gives CDR1 SGHNT, CDR2 YYREEE (reference sequence). The CDR3 sequence is 14 residues long. V was cut by 4 bases and J by 6 bases, with 16 bases left in between. The CDR3 sequence is CASSKPGVPHGYTF. The CDR3, as DNA: TGTGCCAGCAGCAAACCAGGGGTCCCGCATGGCTACACCTTC.

This clonotype appeared a few times. The chain links TRBV15 to TRBJ1-2; 8 positions agree with TRBD1. Trimming took 10 bases from V and 4 from J; bases not matched to a gene: 14. Germline CDR1 reads LNHNV; CDR2 reads YYDKDF (reference sequence). The CDR3 has 15 amino acids. CDR3 bases: TGTGCCAGCTCACCAGGGCAGGGGGCCGGCTATGGCTACACCTTC. Protein: CASSPGQGAGYGYTF.

The chain couples TRBV29-1 to TRBJ1-1; a possible D gene is TRBD1 (5 bases). Germline V CDR1 and CDR2: SQVTM, ANQGSEA. V lost 6 bases and J 0 bases, leaving 14 bases between the germline ends. The CDR3 has 14 amino acids. CDR3 region: CSVVDGALNTEAFF. The CDR3 DNA is TGCAGCGTCGTTGACGGGGCTCTGAACACTGAAGCTTTCTTT.

CDR3 nucleotides: TGCGCCAGCAGCAGTGGGACACCGGCGGGTGGCTACACCTTC. Protein product: CASSSGTPAGGYTF. The chain is built from TRBV5-1 and TRBJ1-2, with TRBD1 as a possible D gene (6 bases). The germline V and J ends were trimmed by 4 bases and 7 bases, with 17 bases remaining between them. Germline V lookup: CDR1 SGHRS, CDR2 YFSETQ. The CDR3 length is 14 residues.

There are many counts of this clonotype. V and J are TRBV20-1 and TRBJ1-1; 9 nucleotides line up with TRBD1. The V gene end was trimmed by 7 bases and the J gene end by 5 bases; junction bases not matched to a gene: 5. Per germline, CDR1 DFQATT and CDR2 SNEGSKA (reference sequence). This CDR3 is 12 amino acids long. The CDR3 DNA sequence: TGCAGTGGCGGACAGGGGAGAACTGAAGCTTTCTTT. It is translated as CSGGQGRTEAFF.

This clonotype has at least ten counts. With a much larger clone just one base away, this may be a read error. V gene TRBV29-1 combines with J gene TRBJ1-4; 8 bases are shared with TRBD1. Germline V CDR1 and CDR2: SQVTM, ANQGSEA. The CDR3 is 13 residues long. CDR3 nucleotides: TGCAGCGTTGAGGACAGGGTAACTGAAAAACTGCTTTTT. Protein sequence: CSVEDRVTEKLLF.

This clonotype was observed at least ten times. The rearrangement links TRBV6-1 to TRBJ2-7; D may be TRBD1 (6 bases). This CDR3 has 13 amino acids. The germline V and J ends were trimmed by 6 bases and 2 bases, with 11 bases remaining between them. Germline CDR1 MNHNS, CDR2 SASEGT. Written as DNA, the CDR3 is TGTGCCAGCAGGCAGGACAGCCCCTACGAGCAGTACTTC. Its translation is CASRQDSPYEQYF.

This clonotype was recorded many times. The chain combines TRBV9 with TRBJ1-3; D is unclear. V shed 2 bases and J shed 6 bases, with 3 bases lying between them. The CDR3 covers 11 residues. Germline V gives CDR1 SGDLS, CDR2 YYNGEE. In DNA form, the CDR3 reads TGTGCCAGCAGCGTCTCAAACACCATATATTTT. Protein product: CASSVSNTIYF.

This clonotype was counted only a few times. A much larger clone is a single base away; this may be a read error. The V gene is TRBV24-1, the J gene TRBJ2-1; 9 nucleotides line up with TRBD2. Germline V gene lookup returns CDR1 KGHDR and CDR2 SFDVKD. This CDR3 has 12 amino acids. Losses at the gene ends were 10 bases for V and 8 bases for J; bases not matched to a gene: 5. In nucleotides, the CDR3 is TGTGCCACTGCGGGGGGGGTCCATGAGCAGTTCTTC. This encodes CATAGGVHEQFF.

This clonotype was seen many times. The chain uses TRBV15 and TRBJ2-2; 11 nucleotides line up with TRBD2. CDR1 and CDR2 (germline): LNHNV, YYDKDF (reference sequence). With V trimmed by 1 base and J by 7 bases, 11 bases remained unmatched. The CDR3 is made up of 18 amino acids. CDR3 coding DNA: TGTGCCACCAGCAGAGGGGGTAGCGGGGGGGCCCAAGGCGGGGAGCTGTTTTTT. Its translation: CATSRGGSGGAQGGELFF.

The sample holds one count of this clonotype. The chain uses TRBV4-2 and TRBJ2-3, with D hard to call. The V end lost 4 bases, the J end lost 0 bases, and 11 bases lay between the germline ends. Germline V gene lookup returns CDR1 LGHNA and CDR2 YNFKEQ. This CDR3 spans 15 amino acids. The CDR3: CASSPRGGSTDTQYF. Here the CDR3 DNA reads TGTGCCAGCAGCCCAAGAGGCGGAAGCACAGATACGCAGTATTTT.

This chain joins TRBV10-3 and TRBJ1-6; maybe TRBD1 (6 bases). The CDR3 is 14 amino acids. The V end lost 5 bases, the J end lost 5 bases, and 10 bases lay between the germline ends. CDR1 ENHRY and CDR2 SYGVKD come from the germline V gene. The CDR3 protein is CAISCRQDNSPLHF. In nucleotides, the CDR3 is TGTGCCATCAGTTGCCGACAGGATAATTCACCCCTCCACTTT.

This clonotype was observed a handful of times. This rearrangement joins TRBV3-1 to TRBJ1-1, with D possibly being TRBD1 (6 bases). V lost 0 bases and J 4 bases, leaving 12 bases between the germline ends. CDR1 LGHDT and CDR2 YNNKEL come from the germline V gene (reference sequence). The CDR3 loop spans 15 amino acids. The CDR3 sequence: CASSQDWGAGTEAFF. The CDR3, as DNA: TGTGCCAGCAGCCAAGATTGGGGGGCCGGCACTGAAGCTTTCTTT.

The genes are TRBV10-3 and TRBJ2-5, with TRBD1 matching 8 bases. The CDR3 totals 15 residues. Germline values: CDR1 ENHRY, CDR2 SYGVKD. V was pared by 10 bases and J by 9 bases, with 19 bases of the junction left unmatched. This CDR3 is CATAKSGGDNQPQYF. CDR3 bases: TGTGCCACGGCCAAGTCAGGGGGCGACAATCAGCCCCAGTACTTC.

The J gene is TRBJ1-6, the V gene TRBV4-3; D not resolved. V lost 0 bases, J lost 6 bases, and 6 bases lay in between. This CDR3 contains 14 residues. CDR1 is LGHNA and CDR2 is YSLEER in the germline V gene. As DNA, the CDR3 is TGCGCCAGCAGCCAAGACTTCAGTAATTCACCCCTCCACTTT. Amino acid sequence: CASSQDFSNSPLHF.

This chain connects TRBV2 to TRBJ1-3; D is uncertain. V lost 2 bases and J lost 2, with 7 bases in between. The CDR3 consists of 14 residues. Germline V gene data show CDR1 as SNHLY and CDR2 as FYNNEI. CDR3 in DNA: TGTGCCAGCAGTGAAAGTCCGGCTGGAAACACCATATATTTT. Its translation: CASSESPAGNTIYF.

This clonotype came up many times. The rearrangement joins TRBV4-1 to TRBJ2-3, with TRBD2 identical over 15 bases. Germline V CDR1 and CDR2: MGHRA, YSYEKL. This CDR3 is 16 amino acids long. With V trimmed by 3 bases and J by 5 bases, 3 bases remained unmatched. The chain's CDR3 is CASSHRTSGGGDTQYF. The DNA for the CDR3 is TGCGCCAGCAGCCACCGGACTAGCGGGGGGGGAGATACGCAGTATTTT.

This clonotype was counted between two and nine times. This chain uses TRBV10-3 with TRBJ1-2, with 8 bases identical to TRBD1. V dropped 11 bases and J dropped 0; count of bases not matched to a gene: 11. Germline V CDR1 and CDR2: ENHRY, SYGVKD. The CDR3 is made up of 15 amino acids. The DNA for the CDR3 is TGTGCCCCCGGTCCCGGACAGGGACCTAACTATGGCTACACCTTC. Its translation is CAPGPGQGPNYGYTF.

The J gene is TRBJ2-3, the V gene TRBV19, with no clear D. Looked up from germline, CDR1 is LNHDA and CDR2 is SQIVND (reference sequence). V was cut by 3 bases and J by 6 bases, with 10 bases left in between. This CDR3 region has 13 residues. CDR3 DNA: TGTGCCAGTAGTATGACACCGCGGGATACGCAGTATTTT. Amino acid sequence: CASSMTPRDTQYF.

This clonotype came up many times. The chain links TRBV9 to TRBJ2-1; 11 nucleotides line up with TRBD2. The CDR3 is 16 residues long. Germline lookup yields CDR1 SGDLS and CDR2 YYNGEE. The ends lost 0 bases at V and 9 bases at J; junction bases unmatched: 8. CDR3 sequence: CASSVESSGGTGEQFF. CDR3 nucleotide sequence: TGTGCCAGCAGCGTAGAGTCTAGCGGGGGGACGGGTGAGCAGTTCTTC.

A remark on this clonotype: Since no conserved phenylalanine or tryptophan closes the CDR3, a read error is the likely cause. The gene calls are TRBV10-3 and TRBJ2-7; D possibly corresponds to TRBD1 (5 bases). Trimming shortened V by 4 bases and J by 6 bases, and 10 bases separated the two germline ends. The CDR3 is 12 residues long. From germline, CDR1 is ENHRY and CDR2 SYGVKD. This CDR3 is CAISGQGSEQYL. The CDR3 coding sequence is TGTGCCATCAGTGGTCAGGGAAGCGAGCAGTACCTC.

The V gene is TRBV10-3, the J gene TRBJ1-2; 7 positions match TRBD1. This CDR3 region has 10 residues. V lost 8 bases to trimming and J lost 11 bases; unmatched junction nucleotides: 5. The germline V gene encodes CDR1 ENHRY and CDR2 SYGVKD. CDR3 bases: TGTGCCATCCAGGCAGGGGGGTACACCTTC. Amino acids: CAIQAGGYTF.

The chain couples TRBV10-3 to TRBJ2-1, with 10 bases aligning to TRBD2. The CDR3 has 14 amino acids. The germline V gene has CDR1 ENHRY and CDR2 SYGVKD. V was pared by 5 bases and J by 8 bases, with 6 bases of the junction left unmatched. CDR3 sequence reads: CAISSGGARDEQFF. For the CDR3, the DNA is TGTGCCATCAGTAGCGGGGGGGCCAGGGATGAGCAGTTCTTC.

The chain uses TRBV19 and TRBJ1-2, with D possibly TRBD1 on 6 matching bases. The germline V gene has CDR1 LNHDA and CDR2 SQIVND (reference sequence). The CDR3 sequence is 13 residues long. V lost 3 bases and J 3 bases, leaving 8 bases between the germline ends. The CDR3 DNA follows: TGTGCCAGTAGTATGAACAGGGACTATGGCTACACCTTC. Protein product: CASSMNRDYGYTF.

The sample holds a few counts of this clonotype. The chain carries TRBV7-2 and TRBJ1-1, with D unclear. V lost 1 base, J lost 1 base, and 13 bases lay in between. Per germline, CDR1 SGHTA and CDR2 FQGNSA. The CDR3 contains 16 residues. In nucleotides, the CDR3 is TGTGCCAGCAGCTTAGTTGCATTTGGTGAGAACACTGAAGCTTTCTTT. This sequence encodes CASSLVAFGENTEAFF.

The chain joins TRBV6-2 or TRBV6-3 to TRBJ2-1, with 15 nucleotides matching TRBD2. The CDR3 runs 21 residues. The germline V gene encodes CDR1 MNHEY and CDR2 SVGEGT. With 7 bases clipped from V and 1 base from J, the junction kept 17 bases outside the gene matches. For the CDR3, the DNA is TGTGCCAGCAAAAGCATGACCGGGACTAGCGGGGGGTTTCGGTCCTACAATGAGCAGTTCTTC. Translating it yields CASKSMTGTSGGFRSYNEQFF.

This clonotype was detected ten times or more. The J gene is TRBJ2-5, the V gene TRBV20-1, with D possibly matching TRBD2 (6 bases). CDR1 is DFQATT and CDR2 is SNEGSKA in the germline V gene (reference sequence). Trimming left V 6 bases short and J 3 bases short, with 20 bases between. The CDR3 is 15 amino acids. The CDR3, as DNA: TGCAGTGCCCGAGGGAGGAGCGCCCTAGAAGAGACCCAGTACTTC. This codes for CSARGRSALEETQYF.

The genes are TRBV19 and TRBJ2-7, with a possible D match to TRBD2 (6 bases). From germline, CDR1 is LNHDA and CDR2 SQIVND (reference sequence). The germline V and J ends were trimmed by 6 bases and 1 base, with 10 bases remaining between them. CDR3 size: 13 residues. As DNA, the CDR3 is TGTGCCAGTAGCCCACTAGCATCCTACGAGCAGTACTTC. It is translated as CASSPLASYEQYF.

In nucleotides, the CDR3 is TGTGCCAGCAGTCTCGCAGGGTTTCAGCCCCAGCATTTT. Protein sequence: CASSLAGFQPQHF. This chain uses TRBV6-1 with TRBJ1-5; a weak D match, TRBD1 (5 bases). Germline V gives CDR1 MNHNS, CDR2 SASEGT. Trimming took off 5 bases at V and 6 bases at J, with 11 bases between the two ends. The CDR3 sequence is 13 residues long.

Remarks on this clonotype: Possible read error: a much larger clone is one base away. This chain links TRBV10-3 with TRBJ2-3, with 8 positions matching TRBD2. The V gene end was trimmed by 10 bases and the J gene end by 3 bases; junction bases not matched to a gene: 9. Germline values: CDR1 ENHRY, CDR2 SYGVKD. This CDR3 has 14 residues. Here the CDR3 reads CASCPGGETDTQYF. In DNA form, the CDR3 reads TGTGCCAGCTGTCCCGGGGGGGAGACAGATACGCAGTATTTT.